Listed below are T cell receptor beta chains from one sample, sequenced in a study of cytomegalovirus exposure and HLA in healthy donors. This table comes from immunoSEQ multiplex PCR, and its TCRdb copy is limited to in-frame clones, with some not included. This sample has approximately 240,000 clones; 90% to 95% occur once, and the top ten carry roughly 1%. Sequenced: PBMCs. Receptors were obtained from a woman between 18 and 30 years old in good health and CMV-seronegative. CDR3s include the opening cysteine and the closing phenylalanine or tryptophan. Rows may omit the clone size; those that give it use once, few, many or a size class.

CDR3: CASSSLAGGLYEQYF; size: NA; V: TRBV7-6; J: TRBJ2-7
CDR3: CASSSRGTGGRYEQYF; size: NA; V: TRBV7-9; J: TRBJ2-7
CDR3: CASSPMTSGSQQFF; size: NA; V: TRBV4-1; J: TRBJ2-1
CDR3: CASSFRTGMNTEAFF; size: NA; V: TRBV5-6; J: TRBJ1-1
CDR3: CASRETGTLGAFF; size: NA; V: TRBV6-6; J: TRBJ1-1
CDR3: CASSWEGNQPQHF; size: NA; V: TRBV19; J: TRBJ1-5
CDR3: CASSEEQGSGANVLTF; size: NA; V: TRBV6-1; J: TRBJ2-6
CDR3: CASSRNLGGYTF; size: NA; V: TRBV14; J: TRBJ1-2
CDR3: CSARPGLAGGPFNEQFF; size: NA; V: TRBV29-1; J: TRBJ2-1
CDR3: CASRPFGTGKADTQYF; size: NA; V: TRBV27; J: TRBJ2-3
CDR3: CASSPPRQGAGGELFF; size: NA; V: TRBV7-9; J: TRBJ2-2
CDR3: CASSGLSSGRNIQYF; size: NA; V: TRBV6-1; J: TRBJ2-4
CDR3: CASSLQPGSQETQYF; size: NA; V: TRBV5-1; J: TRBJ2-5
CDR3: CASSSGLELAGELFF; size: once; V: TRBV11-2; J: TRBJ2-2
CDR3: CASGTSGATDTQYF; size: NA; V: TRBV5-4; J: TRBJ2-3